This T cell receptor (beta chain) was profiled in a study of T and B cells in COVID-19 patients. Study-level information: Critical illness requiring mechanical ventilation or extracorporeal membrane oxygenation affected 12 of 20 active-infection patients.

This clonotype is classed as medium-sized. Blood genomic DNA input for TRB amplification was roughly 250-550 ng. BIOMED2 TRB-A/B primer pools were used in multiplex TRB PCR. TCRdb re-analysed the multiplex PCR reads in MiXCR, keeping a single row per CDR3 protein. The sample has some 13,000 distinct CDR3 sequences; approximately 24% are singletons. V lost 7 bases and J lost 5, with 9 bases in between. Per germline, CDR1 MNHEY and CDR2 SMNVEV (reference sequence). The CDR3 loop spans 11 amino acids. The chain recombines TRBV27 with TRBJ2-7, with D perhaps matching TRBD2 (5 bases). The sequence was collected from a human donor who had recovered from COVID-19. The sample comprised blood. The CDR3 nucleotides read TGTGCCAGCACCTCCGGGAACGAGCAGTACTTC. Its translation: CASTSGNEQYF.